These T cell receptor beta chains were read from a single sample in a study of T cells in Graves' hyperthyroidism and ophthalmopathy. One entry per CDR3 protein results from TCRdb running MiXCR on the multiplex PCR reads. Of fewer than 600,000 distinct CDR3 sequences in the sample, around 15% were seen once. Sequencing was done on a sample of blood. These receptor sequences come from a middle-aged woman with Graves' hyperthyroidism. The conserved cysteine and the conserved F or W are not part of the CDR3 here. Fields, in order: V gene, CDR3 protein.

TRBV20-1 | SAIGTANTGELF
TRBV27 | ASSEDTVSYNEQF
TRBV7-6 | ASSSGLEVTNTGELF
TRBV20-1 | SAPDRDGQPQH
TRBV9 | ASSVVPSGIDTQY
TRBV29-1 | SALGGGAKSEAF
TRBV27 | ASRLSREPSYEQY
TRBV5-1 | ASSLFPSGSVDEQF
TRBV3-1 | ASSQGTGASPLH
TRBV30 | AWSVRWSGELDGQF
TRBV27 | ASSLFGADTQY
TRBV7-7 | ASSPLNRVCNQPQH
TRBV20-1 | SARVGGIYNEQF
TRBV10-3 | AITPGTSGTNEQF
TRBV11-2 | ASSLGRVGVETQY
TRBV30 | AWSDPGTAH
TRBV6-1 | ASSRGQYTDTQY
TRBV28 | ASSRPATRGEQY
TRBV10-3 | AISEGQGAYEQY
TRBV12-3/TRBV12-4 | ASSTGTGVAQRYGYT
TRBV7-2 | ASSLGGSAYNEQF
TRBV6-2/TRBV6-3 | ASRSGTGETEQF
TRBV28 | ASTYHRTLAVTHEQY
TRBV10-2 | ANSPQGALLLEKLF
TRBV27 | ASSLISGGGGETQY
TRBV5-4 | ASSQGTSGIETQY
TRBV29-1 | SVEGRLTGWKTQY
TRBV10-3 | AISVEAGVDEQY
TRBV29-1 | SVYSGRAMGGELF
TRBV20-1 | SALFRFSHEQF
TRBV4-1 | ASSQRTGVNEQY
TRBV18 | ASSPGEPNTEAF
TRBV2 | ASGRDRILEGEAF
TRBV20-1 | SARDGTAPYGYT
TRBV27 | ASSLETPYNEQF
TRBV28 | ASSSPGEDRVYT
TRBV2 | ASSEDSLEQY
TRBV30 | AWSILTGTQY
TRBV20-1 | SASEAQGTTEAF
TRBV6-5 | ASSYAGRGADTQY
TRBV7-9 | ASSFSSALGEQY
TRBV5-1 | ASSLVPGQGNEQY
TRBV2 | ASSEVTIYEQY
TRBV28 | ASTAPLSPNEQF
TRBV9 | ASSVGGALELRNEQF
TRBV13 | ASSLGWKDEQF
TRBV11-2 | AIMGLENTGELF
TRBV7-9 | ASSTPLEASYNEQF
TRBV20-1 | SASYYGSPLDNEQF
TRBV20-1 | SARDSHGTSPRDEQF
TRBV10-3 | AISDVPGAGGAEQY
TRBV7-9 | ASSPLDTYEQY
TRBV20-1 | SAEDRYSNQPQH
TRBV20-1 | SARESTSGTDTQY
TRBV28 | ATRGLGGGGF
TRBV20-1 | SARVSGTFQETQY
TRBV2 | ASSELGTDNQPQH
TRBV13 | ASSWYGEPGNTIY
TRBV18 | ASSPGQGHDGYT
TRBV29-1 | SVVRGNTDTQY